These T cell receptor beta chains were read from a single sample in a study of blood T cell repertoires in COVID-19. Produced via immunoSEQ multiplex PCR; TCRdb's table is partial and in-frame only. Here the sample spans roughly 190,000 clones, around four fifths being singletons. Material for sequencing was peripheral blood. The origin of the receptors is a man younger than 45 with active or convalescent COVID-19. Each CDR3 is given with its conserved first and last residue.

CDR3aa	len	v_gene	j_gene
CAISGEGNIQYF	12	TRBV10-3	TRBJ2-4
CASSQQGLNTEAFF	14	TRBV27	TRBJ1-1
CASSLGGNGNQPQHF	15	TRBV27	TRBJ1-5
CAISDPRDRGAGNTIYF	17	TRBV10-3	TRBJ1-3
CASSQDGTGEEKLFF	15	TRBV4-3	TRBJ1-4
CASRPGGTTEAFF	13	TRBV5-4	TRBJ1-1
CASSAPTGVGNTIYF	15	TRBV28	TRBJ1-3
CASSASLAVGGARETQYF	18	TRBV3-1/TRBV3-2	TRBJ2-5
CATSDFHSSGANVLTF	16	TRBV24-1	TRBJ2-6
CASSRDREGGELFF	14	TRBV6-5	TRBJ2-2
CASSLGAGGTEAFF	14	TRBV5-1	TRBJ1-1
CASSLAGNTEAFF	13	TRBV5-4	TRBJ1-1
CAWSLKTGRTTEAFF	15	TRBV30	TRBJ1-1
CAWSTGDFYNEQFF	14	TRBV30	TRBJ2-1
CASSEFRGDGATEAFF	16	TRBV25-1	TRBJ1-1
CASSLARGLNQPQHF	15	TRBV7-2	TRBJ1-5
CSVTGPSGANVLTF	14	TRBV29-1	TRBJ2-6
CASSLRGEQFF	11	TRBV7-9	TRBJ2-1
CASSLGLAGGRPGANVLTF	19	TRBV7-6	TRBJ2-6
CASSFGSGNYGYTF	14	TRBV27	TRBJ1-2
CAWGFPREETEAFF	14	TRBV30	TRBJ1-1
CASSGKGANTGELFF	15	TRBV3-1/TRBV3-2	TRBJ2-2
CASSLFRAGDEQFF	14	TRBV11-3	TRBJ2-1
CASRLANTEAFF	12	TRBV28	TRBJ1-1
CASSTAWQIYEQYF	14	TRBV28	TRBJ2-7
CASSQERLAGDITNTQYF	18	TRBV4-3	TRBJ2-3
CASSLGGATEAFF	13	TRBV12-3/TRBV12-4	TRBJ1-1
CASSNAGEETQYF	13	TRBV19	TRBJ2-5
CASSVGYNEQFF	12	TRBV9	TRBJ2-1
CASSLGTRAFF	11	TRBV5-4	TRBJ1-1
CASSAQEDSNQPQHF	15	TRBV4-1	TRBJ1-5
CASSQDPAGLGYTF	14	TRBV4-2	TRBJ1-2
CASSVEVQGAGELFF	15	TRBV9	TRBJ2-2
CASSMGAQPQHF	12	TRBV19	TRBJ1-5
CASSLSTGGGYGYTF	15	TRBV27	TRBJ1-2
CASSLTPRAGLSNYGYTF	18	TRBV7-6	TRBJ1-2
CASSLGQVPIQYF	13	TRBV5-4	TRBJ2-4
CASNPPKGAPEKLFF	15	TRBV7-9	TRBJ1-4
CATSRAAEAYEQYF	14	TRBV15	TRBJ2-7
CASSLAPGNQPQHF	14	TRBV28	TRBJ1-5
CASSEKGREGYTF	13	TRBV6-1	TRBJ1-2
CASSPPLADSYGYTF	15	TRBV18	TRBJ1-2
CASSRDSPGNTIYF	14	TRBV19	TRBJ1-3
CASSSGENGYTF	12	TRBV12-3/TRBV12-4	TRBJ1-2
CASSLPLGQGGQETQYF	17	TRBV7-8	TRBJ2-5
CASSLRSTGELFF	13	TRBV6-4	TRBJ2-2
CATSDSGTRYNEQFF	15	TRBV24-1	TRBJ2-1
CASSSEPFNTEAFF	14	TRBV18	TRBJ1-1
CASSLSDRINQPQHF	15	TRBV28	TRBJ1-5
CASSSSQASGSTADTQYF	18	TRBV7-9	TRBJ2-3
CAWTRGPTKTEAFF	14	TRBV30	TRBJ1-1
CASSQTSRYEQYF	13	TRBV6-2/TRBV6-3	TRBJ2-7
CASSQPTGGAYYGYTF	16	TRBV4-1	TRBJ1-2
CASTGSTEAFF	11	TRBV6-4	TRBJ1-1
CASSSYGRDNHGNTIYF	17	TRBV5-4	TRBJ1-3